This T cell receptor (beta chain) was observed in a study of cytomegalovirus exposure and HLA in healthy donors. The study's findings and limits: In a later analysis, V- and J-gene trimming of beta chains associated with a DCLRE1C missense variant, replicated independently. A later analysis found common viral pathogens apparently linked to several of the most significant clusters. According to the study, 160 or so TCR beta chains were cytomegalovirus-associated.

V lost 0 bases and J 5 bases, leaving 7 bases between the germline ends. This CDR3 region has 14 residues. Germline CDR1 reads SGHAT; CDR2 reads FQNNGV. 60 Vbeta and 13 Jbeta primers were used in PCR. Generated by immunoSEQ multiplex PCR, the TCRdb table keeps only in-frame clones and is missing some. The sample has approximately 150,000 clones, 65% to 85% seen once. In regard to this clone: Its target is unknown.

Sequences were obtained from PBMCs. The J gene is TRBJ2-2, the V gene TRBV11-2; D gene uncertain. The TCR sequence derives from a man in his sixties in good health and CMV-seronegative. CDR3 protein: CASSLEVATGELFF. CDR3 sequence (DNA): TGTGCCAGCAGCTTAGAGGTAGCAACCGGGGAGCTGTTTTTT.